The following is a TCR beta chain sequence with its context. A far larger clone differs by one base, so this is likely a read error. Other DNA sequences in the same sample also yield this CDR3. This sample is drawn from a study of blood T cell repertoires in acute mononucleosis (dated by TCRdb to about 2020). Turning to the overall study: To capture the primary response, acute-phase samples were obtained within 2 weeks of when symptoms began. In the acute phase, YVL-BR-specific cells accounted for a mean of approximately 2.3% of blood CD8 T cells, and GLC-BM-specific cells for a mean of about 1%. The mean blood EBV load was around 4 log10 genome copies per million B cells in acute infection and under 3 at convalescence. Broad study findings and their caveats: Just about 10% of the unique acute clonotypes remained in convalescence, but these persisting clonotypes accounted for most of the response, and new, diverse de novo clonotypes seemingly replaced the other acute clonotypes. With just a few donors in the cohort, the group averages were based on very few individuals. In TCR repertoire selection for BRLF1 (YVL-BR), TCRalpha CDR3 motifs had a dominant role, while TCRbeta had a minimal role. Because only a fraction of each donor's blood was analyzed, sampling error might partly explain the low overlap between acute and convalescent clonotypes.

For TCR profiling, total RNA from at least 8,000 sorted tetramer+ CD8 T cells was reverse transcribed into cDNA. PCR with primers that anneal to V and J regions amplified CDR3 regions and added unique molecular identifiers to track templates. Profiling of the TCRalpha and TCRbeta chains was done on the immunoSEQ platform, including the sequencing and error-correction standards of that platform. The original methods were these. Clonal copy numbers were corrected for sequencing and PCR errors, and CDR3s were defined per IMGT conventions. Analysis was restricted to productive rearrangements and performed with immunoSEQ Analyzer versions 2.0 and 3.0, while gene-pairing frequencies underwent further processing in Microsoft Excel. V-J pairings were visualized as Circos plots, and CDR3 motifs were found with MEME plus a custom motifSearch program. The OLGA algorithm was used to calculate the probability of generation of TCR sequences. Clonotypes found at both visits were termed persistent, clonotypes found only in the acute phase were termed nonpersistent, and clonotypes found only at convalescence were termed de novo. A public TCR was defined as an amino acid clonotype used by more than one donor. TCRdb limited this immuneACCESS table to in-frame rearrangements with V and J called. A share of clones is missing; checked studies link under half to unresolved V genes, and the rest is unexplained. V and J calls and clone size come straight from that table; D and trimming were deduced from the DNA. For this sample there are around 2,000 clones; around 29% appear just once. Approximately 43% of the sample rests with the top ten.

What the time point label conveys for this sample: acute infectious mononucleosis, at clinical presentation within 2 weeks of symptom onset (visit 1). The study tracked CD8 T cell responses to two immunodominant EBV epitopes, BRLF1 109 (YVL-BR) and BMLF1 280 (GLC-BM), over primary infection. Primary EBV infection was taken to be indicated by a positive serum heterophile antibody test and EBV viral capsid antigen-specific IgM. Total CD8 T cells were first enriched from PBMCs by magnetic positive selection (MACS). A FACSAria III was used to sort live CD3+ CD8+ tetramer+ cells to over 90% purity. A PE-conjugated tetramer loaded with the BRLF1 109-117 peptide was used to sort the cells. TCR repertoires of EBV epitope-specific CD8 T cells were deep-sequenced directly ex vivo after tetramer sorting, at acute infection and at convalescence. The donors were a few individuals between about 18 and 30 years old who had clinical acute infectious mononucleosis along with laboratory evidence of primary EBV infection. Heparinized peripheral blood was collected when donors presented clinically with mononucleosis symptoms and again about 6 months afterward. Ficoll-Paque density gradient centrifugation was used to isolate PBMCs.

The clonotype comes from a woman aged 18-30 years with infectious mononucleosis caused by EBV. Sequenced here: EBV YVL epitope tetramer+ CD8+ T cells sorted from PBMCs, sampled during acute infectious mononucleosis. The cell subset or site label of this sample denotes: CD8 T cells binding a tetramer with EBV BRLF1 109-117 peptide (YVL-BR).

The sequence in DNA is TGCGCCAGCAGACAACTAGCGGGAGAGTACAATGAGCAGTTCTTC. Protein translation: CASRQLAGEYNEQFF. This chain joins TRBV6-6 to TRBJ2-1; 11 nucleotides in the junction match TRBD2. CDR1 is given as MNHNY and CDR2 as SVGAGI, both from the germline V gene (reference sequence). Inclusive of the bounding cysteine and phenylalanine, the CDR3 is 15 residues long. The DNA shown is the 45-base CDR3, in frame from base 1.